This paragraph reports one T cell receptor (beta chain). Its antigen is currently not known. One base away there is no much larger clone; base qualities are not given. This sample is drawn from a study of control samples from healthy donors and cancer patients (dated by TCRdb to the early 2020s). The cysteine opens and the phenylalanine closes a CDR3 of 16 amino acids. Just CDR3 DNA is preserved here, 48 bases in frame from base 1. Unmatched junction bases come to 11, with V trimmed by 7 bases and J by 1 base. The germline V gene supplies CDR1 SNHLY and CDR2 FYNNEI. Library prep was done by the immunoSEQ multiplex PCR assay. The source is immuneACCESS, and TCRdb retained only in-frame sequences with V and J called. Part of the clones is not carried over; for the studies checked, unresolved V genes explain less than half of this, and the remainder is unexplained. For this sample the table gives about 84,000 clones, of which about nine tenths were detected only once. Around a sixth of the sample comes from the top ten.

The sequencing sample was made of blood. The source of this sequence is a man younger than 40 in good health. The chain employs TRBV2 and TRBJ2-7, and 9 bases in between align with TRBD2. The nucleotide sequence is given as TGTGCCAGCACCTCTCAGATAGCGGGAGTGTCCTACGAGCAGTACTTC. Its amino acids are CASTSQIAGVSYEQYF.